This T cell receptor beta chain was captured by sequencing in a study of cytomegalovirus exposure and HLA in healthy donors. Data came from immunoSEQ multiplex PCR; TCRdb stores just in-frame clones and leaves some out. The data contain some 270,000 clones, around 86% of them singletons. A note on this clone: The antigen is not known.

Regarding the study as a whole: Altogether, 164 TCR beta chains were recorded as cytomegalovirus-associated.

This TCR was recovered from a woman between 18 and 29 years old in good health and CMV-seronegative. Sequencing input: PBMCs.

The CDR3 reads CASSHGQGLSYEQYF. The CDR3 region has the DNA TGTGCCAGCAGCCACGGACAGGGCCTCTCCTACGAGCAGTACTTC. V usage is TRBV5-6 and J usage is TRBJ2-7, with 8 bases identical to TRBD1. Germline CDR1 and CDR2: SGHDT and YYEEEE. J gave up 0 bases and V 4 bases, and 6 bases lay outside the gene matches. This CDR3 spans 15 amino acids.